These 21 T cell receptor beta chains were all obtained from the same sample, sequenced in a study of blood T cell repertoires in COVID-19. Produced via immunoSEQ multiplex PCR; TCRdb's table is partial and in-frame only. The table shows tens of thousands of clones, with about 86% occurring only once. Sequencing input: peripheral blood. The receptors were gathered from a human donor in a cohort sampled during active COVID-19.

V and J are TRBV7-2 and TRBJ1-2; tentatively, D is TRBD1 (6 bases). The CDR3 sequence is 15 residues long. Germline CDR1 reads SGHTA; CDR2 reads FQGNSA. Trimming removed 4 bases from V and 1 base from J, with 13 bases in between. CDR3 sequence: CASSSNRAGNYGYTF. Here the CDR3 DNA reads TGTGCCAGCAGCTCCAACAGGGCGGGTAACTATGGCTACACCTTC.

In regard to this clone: Germline and junction disagree at one end, which may indicate a read error. This same CDR3 is encoded by further DNA sequences in the sample. J is TRBJ2-7 and V is TRBV2; the D is unclear. The length of the CDR3 is 12 residues. Germline CDR1 reads SNHLY; CDR2 reads FYNNEI. The CDR3 region has the DNA TGTGCCAGCAGCGAAGCCGCCTACGAGCAGTACTTC. It encodes CASSEAAYEQYF.

The rearrangement joins TRBV3-1 (or the pseudogene TRBV3-2) to TRBJ1-1; D gene ambiguous. CDR1 is LGHDT, CDR2 YNNKEL, per germline (reference sequence). Trimming removed 0 bases from V and 0 bases from J, with 14 bases in between. This CDR3 is 17 amino acids long. CDR3 region: CASSQDHNLGLNTEAFF. CDR3 coding DNA: TGTGCCAGCAGCCAAGATCATAATCTGGGCCTGAACACTGAAGCTTTCTTT.

The V call is TRBV9, the J call TRBJ1-2; D is ambiguous. The V gene's germline CDR1 is SGDLS and CDR2 YYNGEE. The CDR3 contains 14 residues. V lost 0 bases and J lost 3, with 9 bases in between. This CDR3 reads CASSVGAAYYGYTF. DNA of the CDR3: TGTGCCAGCAGCGTAGGGGCAGCCTACTATGGCTACACCTTC.

The rearrangement links TRBV7-2 to TRBJ2-5; D possibly corresponds to TRBD2 (6 bases). The CDR3 is 13 residues long. CDR1 SGHTA and CDR2 FQGNSA come from the germline V gene. Trimming removed 4 bases from V and 4 bases from J, with 10 bases in between. DNA for the CDR3: TGTGCCAGCAGCTCGGTCGGGGGAGAGACCCAGTACTTC. Its translation: CASSSVGGETQYF.

This sequence joins TRBV7-2 and TRBJ2-5, with D tentatively TRBD2 (5 bases). The CDR3 extends over 14 amino acids. The germline V gene has CDR1 SGHTA and CDR2 FQGNSA. Trimming took 1 base from V and 7 from J, leaving 13 bases between them. CDR3 protein: CASSLVTTGGTQYF. CDR3 coding DNA: TGTGCCAGCAGCTTAGTGACTACCGGAGGGACCCAGTACTTC.

The chain employs TRBV15 and TRBJ1-1; tentatively, D is TRBD1 (6 bases). Looked up from germline, CDR1 is LNHNV and CDR2 is YYDKDF (reference sequence). The CDR3 consists of 17 residues. Trimming removed 1 base from V and 3 bases from J, with 18 bases in between. CDR3 loop: CATSRVAGDLPYTEAFF. The DNA of the CDR3 is TGTGCCACCAGCAGAGTCGCAGGGGATCTTCCCTACACTGAAGCTTTCTTT.

The J gene is TRBJ1-4, the V gene TRBV5-1; D may be TRBD1 (5 bases). Germline V gene data show CDR1 as SGHRS and CDR2 as YFSETQ. V gave up 5 bases and J gave up 4 bases, with 12 bases separating them. This CDR3 is 14 amino acids long. The CDR3 sequence is CASRPQGNNEKLFF. In nucleotides, the CDR3 is TGCGCCAGCAGACCCCAGGGAAATAATGAAAAACTGTTTTTT.

The chain employs TRBV30 and TRBJ2-5; weak D call: TRBD2 (7 bases). V gave up 7 bases and J gave up 4 bases, with 16 bases separating them. This CDR3 spans 13 amino acids. The germline V gene has CDR1 GTSNPN and CDR2 SVGIG (reference sequence). CDR3 amino acids: CASARGGRETQYF. The CDR3 coding sequence is TGTGCCTCGGCCAGGGGAGGGCGAGAGACCCAGTACTTC.

This chain uses TRBV6-1 with TRBJ1-1; D gene ambiguous. Deletions cut 1 base from V and 11 bases from J, with 11 bases between. Looked up from germline, CDR1 is MNHNS and CDR2 is SASEGT. This CDR3 contains 12 residues. Here the CDR3 reads CASSEGSGRAFF. The CDR3 DNA is TGTGCCAGCAGTGAAGGGTCTGGGAGGGCTTTCTTT.

The J gene is TRBJ1-3, the V gene TRBV19, with TRBD1 matching over 8 bases. CDR3 length: 12 residues. The germline V gene encodes CDR1 LNHDA and CDR2 SQIVND (reference sequence). After removal of 11 bases from V and 4 bases from J, the junction contained 4 bases not matched to a gene. The CDR3 loop is CAVGQGGNTIYF. The DNA for the CDR3 is TGTGCCGTTGGACAGGGAGGAAACACCATATATTTT. Complete variable domain (other parts from reference TRBV19 and TRBJ1-3): DGGITQSPKYLFRKEGQNVTLSCEQNLNHDAMYWYRQDPGQGLRLIYYSQIVNDFQKGDIAEGYSVSREKKESFPLTVTSAQKNPTAFYLCAVGQGGNTIYFGEGSWLTVV.

The chain links TRBV6-5 to TRBJ1-3; D gene unclear. Trimming stripped 0 bases from V and 8 bases from J, with 8 bases between. This CDR3 spans 13 amino acids. The germline gives CDR1 MNHEY, CDR2 SVGAGI. The CDR3 reads CASSYSKGDTIYF. CDR3 coding DNA: TGTGCCAGCAGTTACTCGAAGGGAGACACCATATATTTT.

This chain connects TRBV19 to TRBJ1-2; 8 bases are shared with TRBD1. CDR1 and CDR2 from the germline V gene are LNHDA and SQIVND (reference sequence). CDR3 length: 15 residues. V lost 4 bases, J lost 2 bases, and 6 bases stayed unmatched. As DNA, the CDR3 is TGTGCCAGTAGTAGGGCACAGGGGGGAAACTATGGCTACACCTTC. Protein: CASSRAQGGNYGYTF.

The genes are TRBV5-6 and TRBJ1-2; TRBD1 matches 10 bases. The germline gives CDR1 SGHDT, CDR2 YYEEEE. The CDR3 is made up of 13 amino acids. V lost 3 bases and J lost 7; bases outside the gene matches: 3. In DNA form, the CDR3 reads TGTGCCAGCAGCTCGGACAGGGGGGCTGGCTACACCTTC. Its protein product is CASSSDRGAGYTF. Looking up the rest from reference TRBV5-6 and TRBJ1-2 gives the full variable domain: DAGVTQSPTHLIKTRGQQVTLRCSPKSGHDTVSWYQQALGQGPQFIFQYYEEEERQRGNFPDRFSGHQFPNYSSELNVNALLLGDSALYLCASSSDRGAGYTFGSGTRLTVV.

The chain has TRBV4-2 and TRBJ2-7; TRBD2 agrees at 7 bases. Germline V gene data show CDR1 as LGHNA and CDR2 as YNFKEQ. Losses at the gene ends were 0 bases for V and 4 bases for J; bases not matched to a gene: 15. This CDR3 region has 18 residues. The CDR3 is CASSQDLAGPGGIYEQYF. The CDR3 nucleotides are TGTGCCAGCAGCCAAGATTTGGCCGGTCCCGGGGGGATTTACGAGCAGTACTTC.

The CDR3 region has the DNA TGTGCCAGCAGTGCACTCAGGGGGAAAGAGACCCAGTACTTC. This sequence encodes CASSALRGKETQYF. The genes are TRBV27 and TRBJ2-5, with 7 bases aligning to TRBD1. V lost 5 bases and J lost 3; bases outside the gene matches: 6. Germline-derived CDR1 and CDR2 are MNHEY and SMNVEV (reference sequence). The CDR3 extends over 14 amino acids.

The gene calls are TRBV4-1 and TRBJ1-4; D unresolved. The CDR3 runs 16 residues. Germline V lookup: CDR1 MGHRA, CDR2 YSYEKL. Trimming left V 4 bases short and J 4 bases short, with 16 bases between. CDR3 sequence reads: CASSLHPTKDNEKLFF. For the CDR3, the DNA is TGCGCCAGCAGCCTCCACCCGACTAAGGATAATGAAAAACTGTTTTTT.

This clone was observed a single time. The CDR3 reads CASSDPARVTNEKLFF. As DNA, the CDR3 is TGTGCCAGCAGTGACCCGGCCCGGGTTACTAATGAAAAACTGTTTTTT. The gene calls are TRBV28 and TRBJ1-4, with no clear D. This CDR3 contains 16 residues. V was clipped by 5 bases and J by 2 bases, with 15 bases between them. Germline lookup yields CDR1 MDHEN and CDR2 SYDVKM.

This chain joins TRBV21-1 and TRBJ2-6; TRBD2 reflects the table's D call only, with no check against the DNA. TRBV21-1 is termed a pseudogene. CDR3 length: 17 amino acids. CDR3 sequence: CASSKDGGVFGANVLTF. The CDR3 coding sequence is TGTGCCAGCAGCAAAGATGGGGGGGTCTTTGGGGCCAACGTCCTGACTTTC.

The chain links TRBV19 to TRBJ1-2; D uncertain. The CDR3 extends over 13 amino acids. Per germline, CDR1 LNHDA and CDR2 SQIVND (reference sequence). V was trimmed by 5 bases and J by 2 bases, leaving 9 bases between them. Here the CDR3 reads CASSPTLNYGYTF. CDR3 nucleotide sequence: TGTGCCAGTAGTCCGACACTCAACTATGGCTACACCTTC.

The chain couples TRBV12-3 or TRBV12-4 to TRBJ2-7, with 7 bases lining up with TRBD2. The CDR3 has 12 residues. The junction had 3 bases not matched to a gene; V was cut back by 6 bases and J by 4 bases. The CDR3 nucleotides are TGTGCCAGCAGCCCGGGGGGTTACGAGCAGTACTTC. As protein: CASSPGGYEQYF.